A single sample is the source of the 18 T cell receptor beta chains below, sequenced in a study of T cells in Graves' hyperthyroidism and ophthalmopathy. RNA transcripts served as the template for amplifying TCR beta CDR3 regions. A first-round RT-PCR of the TCR CDR3 used the HTBI primer set. MiXCR, run by TCRdb on the multiplex PCR reads, gives a single entry per CDR3 protein. The sample has 350,000 to 400,000 distinct CDR3 sequences, approximately 17% seen once; the top ten hold 35% to 50%. Material: blood. These receptors were obtained from a man aged 18 to 35 with Graves' ophthalmopathy.

This chain connects TRBV5-1 to TRBJ2-4, with D maybe TRBD2 (5 bases). The length of the CDR3 is 14 residues. Germline-derived CDR1 and CDR2 are SGHRS and YFSETQ. The germline V and J ends were trimmed by 2 bases and 7 bases, with 13 bases remaining between them. CDR3 in amino acids: CASSFDYPENIQYF. The CDR3 DNA reads TGCGCCAGCAGCTTTGACTATCCGGAGAACATTCAGTACTTC. The full variable domain, completed using reference TRBV5-1 and TRBJ2-4, is KAGVTQTPRYLIKTRGQQVTLSCSPISGHRSVSWYQQTPGQGLQFLFEYFSETQRNKGNFPGRFSGRQFSNSRSEMNVSTLELGDSALYLCASSFDYPENIQYFGAGTRLSVL.

The table lists this clonotype with many counts. This chain links TRBV12-3 or TRBV12-4 with TRBJ2-3; a weak D match, TRBD2 (6 bases). The CDR3 is 14 residues long. V lost 7 bases to trimming and J lost 1 base, with 12 bases between them. In DNA form, the CDR3 reads TGTGCCAGCACCGTCGGGAGTCGCACAGATACGCAGTATTTT. It yields the protein CASTVGSRTDTQYF.

The chain carries TRBV18 and TRBJ2-3; D not certain. CDR1 is KGHSH, CDR2 LQKENI, per germline. CDR3 size: 14 residues. V was trimmed by 0 bases and J by 5 bases, leaving 9 bases between them. The CDR3 DNA follows: TGTGCCAGCTCACCACCTCAGCCCGAAGATACGCAGTATTTT. Translating gives CASSPPQPEDTQYF.

Written as DNA, the CDR3 is TGTGCCAGCAGTTTGTCTAGCGGGGGGCAAACTAGCACAGATACGCAGTATTTT. It codes for CASSLSSGGQTSTDTQYF. The chain has TRBV12-3 or TRBV12-4 and TRBJ2-3; the match to TRBD2 covers 11 bases. V lost 3 bases, J lost 0 bases, and 8 bases stayed unmatched. The CDR3 is 18 amino acids.

The genes are TRBV27 and TRBJ2-2, with D unclear. The germline CDR1 and CDR2 sequences are MNHEY and SMNVEV (reference sequence). V was trimmed by 4 bases and J by 5 bases, leaving 11 bases between them. The CDR3 runs 14 residues. DNA for the CDR3: TGTGCCAGCAGTTCCTTATTAGGGACCGGGGAGCTGTTTTTT. Translation gives CASSSLLGTGELFF.

J is TRBJ1-5 and V is TRBV5-1; no reliable D call. CDR1 and CDR2 from the germline V gene are SGHRS and YFSETQ. The V end lost 0 bases, the J end lost 5 bases, and 9 bases lay between the germline ends. The CDR3 runs to 14 residues. Here the CDR3 reads CASSLVFGDQPQHF. The CDR3 nucleotides are TGCGCCAGCAGCTTGGTTTTCGGGGATCAGCCCCAGCATTTT.

This clonotype was recorded many times. V is TRBV5-1 and J is TRBJ1-2, with a possible D match to TRBD1 (6 bases). The CDR3 extends over 15 amino acids. Between the trimmed V and J ends, which lost 4 bases and 0 bases, there was a span of 13 bases. Germline assignment: CDR1 SGHRS and CDR2 YFSETQ. Here the CDR3 reads CASSPGQLANYGYTF. The DNA for the CDR3 is TGCGCCAGCAGCCCCGGACAGCTCGCTAACTATGGCTACACCTTC.

On this clonotype itself: This could be a read error, since a much larger clone is one nucleotide away. This chain connects TRBV5-8 to TRBJ2-1, with D unresolved. Judging by the DNA end, TRBJ2-7 fits better; the J call may be wrong. The CDR3 length is 12 residues. Germline lookup yields CDR1 SGHTS and CDR2 YDEGEE. CDR3 coding DNA: TGTGCCAGCAGGCCCGATTACAATGAGCAGTACTTC. Its protein product is CASRPDYNEQYF.

The J gene is TRBJ2-7, the V gene TRBV29-1; D is possibly TRBD2 (5 bases). This CDR3 is 14 amino acids long. The germline gives CDR1 SQVTM, CDR2 ANQGSEA. Trimming cost V 6 bases and J 0 bases, with 15 bases left between them. The CDR3 coding sequence is TGCAGCGTCCTAAATAGTGGGAGCTCCTACGAGCAGTACTTC. Translated: CSVLNSGSSYEQYF.

The chain has TRBV24-1 and TRBJ2-3, with D possibly TRBD1 on 6 matching bases. In germline, CDR1 is KGHDR, CDR2 SFDVKD. Trimming cost V 9 bases and J 1 base, with 13 bases left between them. The CDR3 loop spans 14 amino acids. The CDR3 spells CATDTGTGTDTQYF. Here the CDR3 DNA reads TGTGCCACCGATACAGGGACGGGCACAGATACGCAGTATTTT.

This clonotype was seen repeatedly, ten times or more. The V gene is TRBV12-3 or TRBV12-4, the J gene TRBJ1-2; D is unclear. CDR3 size: 15 residues. The V and J ends lost 1 base and 4 bases respectively, with 13 bases between them. CDR3 sequence (DNA): TGTGCCAGCAGTTTAGTGGCCCCACACGTCTATGGCTACACCTTC. Residues: CASSLVAPHVYGYTF.

This clonotype occurred a few times. The rearrangement uses TRBV20-1 and TRBJ2-1, with TRBD1 matching over 7 bases. The germline V gene has CDR1 DFQATT and CDR2 SNEGSKA (reference sequence). This CDR3 spans 11 amino acids. Trimming cost V 8 bases and J 6 bases; bases outside gene matches: 4. In nucleotides, the CDR3 is TGCAGTACAGGGGCCCGCAATGAGCAGTTCTTC. It specifies CSTGARNEQFF.

The chain uses TRBV4-1 and TRBJ1-2, with D perhaps TRBD1 (5 bases). Trimming shortened V by 0 bases and J by 6 bases, and 17 bases separated the two germline ends. Germline V gene lookup returns CDR1 MGHRA and CDR2 YSYEKL. The CDR3 totals 16 residues. The CDR3 bases are TGCGCCAGCAGCCAAGAACAGGCTCCCGGAGTAAATGGCTACACCTTC. This gives the protein CASSQEQAPGVNGYTF.

The sample holds many counts of this clonotype. The V call is TRBV3-1, the J call TRBJ2-1; no reliable D call. The CDR3 contains 14 residues. Germline CDR1 LGHDT, CDR2 YNNKEL (reference sequence). The V gene lost 4 bases and the J gene lost 3 bases, with 10 bases spanning the gap. CDR3 residues: CASSRRGDYNEQFF. The CDR3 DNA sequence: TGTGCCAGCAGCCGACGTGGGGACTACAATGAGCAGTTCTTC.

This rearrangement joins TRBV3-1 to TRBJ2-5; 8 bases fit TRBD1. The CDR3 is made up of 16 amino acids. The germline V gene has CDR1 LGHDT and CDR2 YNNKEL (reference sequence). The junction had 9 bases not matched to a gene; V was cut back by 1 base and J by 5 bases. CDR3: CASSQGYGTGGETQYF. The CDR3 DNA sequence: TGTGCCAGCAGCCAAGGGTACGGGACAGGTGGGGAGACCCAGTACTTC.

This clonotype was observed many times. V usage is TRBV7-9 and J usage is TRBJ2-7; D gene ambiguous. The CDR3 totals 15 residues. Trimming cost V 1 base and J 5 bases, with 15 bases left between them. Germline CDR1 reads SEHNR; CDR2 reads FQNEAQ (reference sequence). CDR3 coding DNA: TGTGCCAGCAGCTTAGAGGTCGGCCGCACGGACGAGCAGTACTTC. It is translated as CASSLEVGRTDEQYF.

CDR3 nucleotide sequence: TGCAGTGCTTCTAGAGACACCGGGGAGCTGTTTTTT. Encoded protein: CSASRDTGELFF. The rearrangement uses TRBV20-1 and TRBJ2-2; D gene unclear. V was clipped by 5 bases and J by 3 bases, with 7 bases between them. Germline V lookup: CDR1 DFQATT, CDR2 SNEGSKA (reference sequence). The CDR3 spans 12 residues.

This clonotype was recorded many times. The chain links TRBV24-1 to TRBJ2-3; TRBD1 aligns across 9 bases. Per germline, CDR1 KGHDR and CDR2 SFDVKD. The CDR3 totals 19 residues. V was pared by 0 bases and J by 4 bases, with 13 bases of the junction left unmatched. Written as DNA, the CDR3 is TGTGCCACCAGTGATTTGGCCCGCGGAGGACAGGGGATTGCAGATACGCAGTATTTT. It is translated as CATSDLARGGQGIADTQYF.